This T cell receptor (beta chain) stems from a study of cytomegalovirus exposure and HLA in healthy donors. About the research overall: Among the 398 genotyped donors, less than 85% were placed in the Caucasian-associated ancestry cluster.

Primers for the PCR totalled 60 Vbeta and 13 Jbeta. Method: immunoSEQ multiplex PCR; TCRdb's copy keeps in-frame clones and lacks some. The sample includes approximately 82,000 clones, about 78% of them seen just once. Germline loops: CDR1 KGHSH, CDR2 LQKENI. The CDR3 is 13 amino acids. Trimming cost V 5 bases and J 7 bases, with 12 bases left between them. Study observations and caveats: CMV serostatus alone was available as immune exposure information.

With respect to this clone: Its antigen remains unknown.

Sequenced material: PBMCs. The receptor comes from a middle-aged man in good health and CMV-seronegative. V usage is TRBV18 and J usage is TRBJ1-5, with D possibly TRBD1 on 6 matching bases. The CDR3 loop is CASSLQGKQPQHF. DNA of the CDR3: TGTGCCAGCTCATTACAGGGTAAACAGCCCCAGCATTTT.